The 22 T cell receptor beta chains in this list originate from one sample, sequenced in a study of shared clonotypes between healthy human individuals. Data came from immunoSEQ multiplex PCR; TCRdb stores just in-frame clones and leaves some out. The sample lists 600,000 to 700,000 clones, about three quarters seen once, with around 2% in the top ten. The sequenced material came from memory CD4+ T cells sorted from blood. Subset reported: CD45RA-negative fraction. The receptors come from a woman in her twenties or thirties in good health.

The J gene is TRBJ2-7, the V gene TRBV20-1, with D unclear. Between the trimmed V and J ends, which lost 5 bases and 4 bases, there was a span of 9 bases. Germline CDR1 DFQATT, CDR2 SNEGSKA (reference sequence). The CDR3 runs to 11 residues. The CDR3 reads CSAPDQYEQYF. The CDR3 coding sequence is TGCAGTGCTCCGGACCAATACGAGCAGTACTTC.

This clone was detected ten times or more. This chain uses TRBV20-1 with TRBJ2-1; D gene ambiguous. Germline CDR1 reads DFQATT; CDR2 reads SNEGSKA (reference sequence). The V gene lost 3 bases and the J gene lost 7 bases, with 7 bases spanning the gap. The CDR3 contains 11 residues. CDR3: CSASQGNEQFF. Written as DNA, the CDR3 is TGCAGTGCTAGTCAAGGAAATGAGCAGTTCTTC.

This clone was recorded at least ten times. V gene TRBV5-6 combines with J gene TRBJ2-5; no clear D. This CDR3 is 13 amino acids long. Germline CDR1 and CDR2: SGHDT and YYEEEE. The V end was cut by 4 bases, the J end by 0 bases, with 7 bases between. Here the CDR3 reads CASSRTHQETQYF. For the CDR3, the DNA is TGTGCCAGCAGCAGAACCCACCAAGAGACCCAGTACTTC.

The table lists this clone with a few counts. V gene TRBV5-4 combines with J gene TRBJ2-7; unclear D gene. With 1 base removed from V and 6 bases from J, the gap between germline ends came to 5 bases. Germline assignment: CDR1 SGHNT and CDR2 YYREEE (reference sequence). The CDR3 sequence is 11 residues long. CDR3 sequence reads: CASSLMSEQYF. CDR3 nucleotide sequence: TGTGCCAGCAGCTTGATGAGCGAGCAGTACTTC. The full variable domain, with the rest looked up from reference TRBV5-4 and TRBJ2-7, is ETGVTQSPTHLIKTRGQQVTLRCSSQSGHNTVSWYQQALGQGPQFIFQYYREEENGRGNFPPRFSGLQFPNYSSELNVNALELDDSALYLCASSLMSEQYFGPGTRLTVT.

The genes are TRBV14 and TRBJ2-7, with unresolved D. Trimming took 0 bases from V and 6 from J, leaving 21 bases between them. The CDR3 totals 17 residues. Germline V gene sequence: CDR1 SGHDN, CDR2 FVKESK. CDR3 DNA sequence: TGTGCCAGCAGCCAAGATACGGCGTCCGGTCTTATCCGCGAGCAGTACTTC. Its translation is CASSQDTASGLIREQYF.

This chain links TRBV14 with TRBJ2-5; the D is unclear. Trimming pared 3 bases from V and 2 bases from J, leaving 7 bases between. Germline V gene sequence: CDR1 SGHDN, CDR2 FVKESK. There are 13 residues in the CDR3. CDR3 sequence reads: CASSHGLQETQYF. The CDR3 nucleotides are TGTGCCAGCAGCCACGGATTACAAGAGACCCAGTACTTC. Based on the CDR3 plus reference TRBV14 and TRBJ2-5, the full variable domain is EAGVTQFPSHSVIEKGQTVTLRCDPISGHDNLYWYRRVMGKEIKFLLHFVKESKQDESGMPNNRFLAERTGGTYSTLKVQPAELEDSGVYFCASSHGLQETQYFGPGTRLLVL.

The chain links TRBV30 to TRBJ2-7; perhaps D is TRBD1 or TRBD2 (5 bases each). The length of the CDR3 is 12 residues. Germline-derived CDR1 and CDR2 are GTSNPN and SVGIG (reference sequence). The V and J ends lost 4 bases and 6 bases respectively, with 13 bases between them. This CDR3 is CAWIRGQGEQYF. DNA of the CDR3: TGTGCCTGGATCCGCGGGCAGGGCGAGCAGTACTTC.

J is TRBJ2-7 and V is TRBV5-1; possible D gene TRBD1, 6 bases. CDR3 length equals 16 residues. The germline gives CDR1 SGHRS, CDR2 YFSETQ. Deletions cut 4 bases from V and 5 bases from J, with 22 bases between. This CDR3 reads CASSGDRPGVVDEQYF. CDR3 DNA sequence: TGCGCCAGCAGCGGCGACCGTCCAGGGGTGGTAGACGAGCAGTACTTC.

The V gene is TRBV18, the J gene TRBJ1-2; D is ambiguous. V gave up 5 bases and J gave up 4 bases, with 17 bases separating them. The CDR3 extends over 15 amino acids. In germline, CDR1 is KGHSH, CDR2 LQKENI. CDR3 residues: CASSSGGVEGYGYTF. CDR3 in DNA: TGTGCCAGCTCATCTGGCGGTGTGGAGGGCTATGGCTACACCTTC.

The chain joins TRBV18 to TRBJ1-1, with D maybe TRBD1 (6 bases). The CDR3 spans 17 residues. Germline-derived CDR1 and CDR2 are KGHSH and LQKENI. The ends were cut back, 4 bases at V and 3 bases at J, with 21 bases in the middle. This CDR3 reads CASSRRTGTLGDTEAFF. CDR3 coding DNA: TGTGCCAGCTCACGCCGAACAGGGACCCTCGGGGACACTGAAGCTTTCTTT.

This clone occurred a few times. This chain joins TRBV10-3 and TRBJ2-7; a weak D match, TRBD1 (5 bases). The V gene's germline CDR1 is ENHRY and CDR2 SYGVKD. This CDR3 is built from 13 residues. Trimming removed 2 bases from V and 6 bases from J, with 11 bases in between. For the CDR3, the DNA is TGTGCCATCAGTGAGAACACAGGAGCCGAGCAGTACTTC. Residues: CAISENTGAEQYF.

With respect to this clone: At the DNA level, this CDR3 is encoded by other sequences in the same sample as well. This chain joins TRBV2 and TRBJ1-1; possible D gene TRBD1, 6 bases. The CDR3 sequence is 14 residues long. V gave up 6 bases and J gave up 0 bases, with 11 bases separating them. Germline CDR1 SNHLY, CDR2 FYNNEI. The CDR3 sequence: CASRGGVLNTEAFF. CDR3 coding DNA: TGTGCCAGCAGAGGGGGTGTTTTGAACACTGAAGCTTTCTTT.

This clone has just a few counts. The rearrangement links TRBV21-1 to TRBJ2-3. TRBV21-1 is labeled a pseudogene. The CDR3 spans 16 residues. CDR3 residues: CASKPRGAPSTDTQYF. For the CDR3, the DNA is TGTGCCAGCAAACCCCGAGGGGCCCCTAGCACAGATACGCAGTATTTT.

The table lists this clone with a few counts. The chain uses TRBV6-1 and TRBJ1-1; 9 positions match TRBD1. V lost 1 base to trimming and J lost 7 bases; unmatched junction nucleotides: 1. The CDR3 has 13 amino acids. Germline CDR1 is MNHNS and CDR2 is SASEGT. This CDR3 is CASSEDRGLEAFF. The CDR3, as DNA: TGTGCCAGCAGTGAAGACAGGGGGCTTGAAGCTTTCTTT.

This chain joins TRBV19 and TRBJ2-1; TRBD1 agrees at 7 bases. Germline V lookup: CDR1 LNHDA, CDR2 SQIVND (reference sequence). CDR3 size: 16 residues. V was pared by 7 bases and J by 10 bases, with 19 bases of the junction left unmatched. In DNA form, the CDR3 reads TGTGCCAGTACCCAAATCCCCCAGGGGGTAACTCCCGAGCAGTTCTTC. Amino acids: CASTQIPQGVTPEQFF.

This clone has only a few counts. The CDR3 sequence is CASSLGDPFRFDEQFF. CDR3 nucleotides: TGTGCCAGCAGCTTAGGGGACCCATTCCGGTTCGATGAGCAGTTCTTC. V usage is TRBV7-9 and J usage is TRBJ2-1; perhaps D is TRBD1 or TRBD2 (5 bases each). The CDR3 sequence is 16 residues long. Trimming cost V 1 base and J 8 bases, with 18 bases left between them. Germline V gives CDR1 SEHNR, CDR2 FQNEAQ (reference sequence).

The V and J genes are TRBV7-9 and TRBJ2-7; 9 positions agree with TRBD1. Germline V gives CDR1 SEHNR, CDR2 FQNEAQ (reference sequence). CDR3 length: 14 residues. J was trimmed by 5 bases and V by 5 bases; bases with no gene match: 7. CDR3 sequence reads: CASSPQDRGDEQYF. The CDR3 coding sequence is TGTGCCAGCAGCCCCCAGGACAGGGGCGACGAGCAGTACTTC.

V and J are TRBV25-1 and TRBJ1-5; the D gene is possibly TRBD1 (6 bases). V was trimmed by 4 bases and J by 3 bases, leaving 7 bases between them. This CDR3 is 13 amino acids long. CDR1 is MGHDK and CDR2 is SYGVNS in the germline V gene. CDR3 DNA: TGTGCCAGCAGTGGGACAGACAATCAGCCCCAGCATTTT. This encodes CASSGTDNQPQHF.

This clone was counted many times. CDR3 nucleotide sequence: TGCAGCGCCGCGGTATACACTAACAATGAGCAGTTCTTC. Protein: CSAAVYTNNEQFF. The chain uses TRBV29-1 and TRBJ2-1; D ambiguous. CDR1 SQVTM and CDR2 ANQGSEA come from the germline V gene. V was shortened by 7 bases and J by 5 bases, with 15 bases between the two germline ends. The CDR3 length is 13 residues.

The chain carries TRBV28 and TRBJ1-2; D is perhaps TRBD1 (5 bases). In germline, CDR1 is MDHEN, CDR2 SYDVKM. V lost 7 bases, J lost 4 bases, and 13 bases lay in between. The CDR3 covers 13 residues. The CDR3 loop is CASTQGLIYGYTF. CDR3 sequence (DNA): TGTGCCAGCACTCAGGGACTGATCTATGGCTACACCTTC.

In its sample, this clone was seen once. J is TRBJ1-2 and V is TRBV4-1; weak D call: TRBD1 (5 bases). Germline V gives CDR1 MGHRA, CDR2 YSYEKL. The CDR3 length is 14 residues. V was trimmed by 0 bases and J by 4 bases, leaving 9 bases between them. CDR3: CASSQEEGTYGYTF. The CDR3 bases are TGCGCCAGCAGCCAAGAGGAGGGGACCTATGGCTACACCTTC.

Comments on this clone: This may come from a read error, since a much larger clone is one base off. Other DNA sequences in this sample translate to the same CDR3. V gene TRBV7-2 combines with J gene TRBJ2-7, with D perhaps given as TRBD1 or TRBD2 (5 bases each). Trimming removed 2 bases from V and 2 bases from J, with 7 bases in between. CDR3 length: 13 residues. The germline gives CDR1 SGHTA, CDR2 FQGNSA. CDR3 residues: CASSLQGAYEQYF. DNA for the CDR3: TGTGCCAGCAGCTTACAGGGAGCCTACGAGCAGTACTTC. The variable domain in full, with the rest retrieved from reference TRBV7-2 and TRBJ2-7, is GAGVSQSPSNKVTEKGKDVELRCDPISGHTALYWYRQSLGQGLEFLIYFQGNSAPDKSGLPSDRFSAERTGGSVSTLTIQRTQQEDSAVYLCASSLQGAYEQYFGPGTRLTVT.